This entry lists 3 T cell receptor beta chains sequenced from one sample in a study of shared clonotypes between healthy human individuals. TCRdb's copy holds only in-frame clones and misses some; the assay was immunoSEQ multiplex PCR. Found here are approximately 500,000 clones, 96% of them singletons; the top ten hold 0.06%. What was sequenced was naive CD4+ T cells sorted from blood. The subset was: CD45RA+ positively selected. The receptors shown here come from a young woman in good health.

The CDR3, as DNA: TGTGCCAGCAGCTTAGACTTCTCCTACGAGCAGTACTTC. As protein: CASSLDFSYEQYF. The chain carries TRBV11-3 and TRBJ2-5, with D uncertain. The end of the DNA aligns better with TRBJ2-7, so the J call may be wrong. Germline-derived CDR1 and CDR2 are SGHNT and YENEEA. The CDR3 totals 13 residues.

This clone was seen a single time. In DNA, the CDR3 is TGCGCCAGCAGCTTCCTCTCGCAGGAAAAACTGTTTTTT. It specifies CASSFLSQEKLFF. The V call is TRBV5-1, the J call TRBJ1-4; D is unclear. Germline CDR1 is SGHRS and CDR2 is YFSETQ. V lost 2 bases to trimming and J lost 8 bases, with 10 bases between them. The CDR3 contains 13 residues.

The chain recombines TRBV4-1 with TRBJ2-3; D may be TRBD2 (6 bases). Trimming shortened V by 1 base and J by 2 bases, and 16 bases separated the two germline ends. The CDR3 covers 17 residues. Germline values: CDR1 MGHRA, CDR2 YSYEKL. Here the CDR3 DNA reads TGCGCCAGCAGCCAAGTAGGGCGGGAAAAGGTCACAGATACGCAGTATTTT. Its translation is CASSQVGREKVTDTQYF.